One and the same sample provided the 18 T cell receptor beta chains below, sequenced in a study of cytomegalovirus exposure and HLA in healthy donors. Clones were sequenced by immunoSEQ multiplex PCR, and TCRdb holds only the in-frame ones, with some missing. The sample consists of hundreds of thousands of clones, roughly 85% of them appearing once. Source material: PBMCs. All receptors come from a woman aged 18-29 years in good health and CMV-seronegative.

CDR3 sequence reads: CASSVAAGDEGTDTQYF. CDR3 sequence (DNA): TGTGCCAGCAGTGTGGCGGCGGGGGACGAGGGCACAGATACGCAGTATTTT. This sequence joins TRBV6-4 and TRBJ2-3; 7 bases are shared with TRBD2. J was trimmed by 1 base and V by 4 bases; bases with no gene match: 11. Germline CDR1 MRHNA, CDR2 SNTAGT. This CDR3 comprises 17 residues.

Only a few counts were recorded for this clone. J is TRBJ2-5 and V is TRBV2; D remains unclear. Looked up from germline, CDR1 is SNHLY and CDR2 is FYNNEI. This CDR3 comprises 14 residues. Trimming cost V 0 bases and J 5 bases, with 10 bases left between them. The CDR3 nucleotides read TGTGCCAGCAGTGAAGCGCCCAGTTCTGAGACCCAGTACTTC. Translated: CASSEAPSSETQYF.

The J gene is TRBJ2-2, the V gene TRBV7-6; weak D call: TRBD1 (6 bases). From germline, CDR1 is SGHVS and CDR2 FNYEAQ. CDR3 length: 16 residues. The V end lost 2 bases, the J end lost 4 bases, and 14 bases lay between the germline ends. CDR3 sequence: CASSLPSGDSTGELFF. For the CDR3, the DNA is TGTGCCAGCAGCTTACCGTCAGGGGATAGCACCGGGGAGCTGTTTTTT.

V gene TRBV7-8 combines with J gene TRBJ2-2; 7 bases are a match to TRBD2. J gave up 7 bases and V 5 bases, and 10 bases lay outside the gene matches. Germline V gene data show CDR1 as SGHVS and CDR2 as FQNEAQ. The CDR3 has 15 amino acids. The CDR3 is CASSPREGRDGELFF. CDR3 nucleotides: TGTGCCAGCAGCCCAAGGGAGGGGAGGGACGGGGAGCTGTTTTTT.

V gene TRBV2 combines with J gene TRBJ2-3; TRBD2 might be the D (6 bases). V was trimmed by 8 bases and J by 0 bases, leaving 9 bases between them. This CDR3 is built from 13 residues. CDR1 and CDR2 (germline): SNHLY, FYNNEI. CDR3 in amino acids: CASGGTSTDTQYF. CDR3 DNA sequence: TGTGCCAGCGGGGGGACGAGCACAGATACGCAGTATTTT.

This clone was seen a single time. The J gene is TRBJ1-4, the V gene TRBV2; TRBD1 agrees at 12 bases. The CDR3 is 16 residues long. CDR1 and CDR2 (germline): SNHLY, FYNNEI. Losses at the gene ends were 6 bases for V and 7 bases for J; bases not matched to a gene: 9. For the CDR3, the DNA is TGTGCCAGCAGAGGTCCCGGGACAGGGGGCGGTGAAAAACTGTTTTTT. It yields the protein CASRGPGTGGGEKLFF.

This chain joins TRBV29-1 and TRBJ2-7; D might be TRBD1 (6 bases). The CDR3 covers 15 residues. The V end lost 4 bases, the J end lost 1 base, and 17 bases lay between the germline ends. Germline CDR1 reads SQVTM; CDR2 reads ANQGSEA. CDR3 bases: TGCAGCGTTGCGGGTCTCAGGGGTATGTCCTACGAGCAGTACTTC. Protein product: CSVAGLRGMSYEQYF.

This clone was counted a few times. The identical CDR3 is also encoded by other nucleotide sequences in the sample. This CDR3 reads CASSRNRGTEAFF. The DNA for the CDR3 is TGTGCCAGCAGTCGGAACAGGGGGACTGAAGCTTTCTTT. This sequence joins TRBV6-5 and TRBJ1-1; 8 positions match TRBD1. Unmatched junction bases numbered 4, after V lost 5 bases and J lost 5 bases. The CDR3 contains 13 residues. Per the germline V gene, CDR1 is MNHEY and CDR2 is SVGAGI.

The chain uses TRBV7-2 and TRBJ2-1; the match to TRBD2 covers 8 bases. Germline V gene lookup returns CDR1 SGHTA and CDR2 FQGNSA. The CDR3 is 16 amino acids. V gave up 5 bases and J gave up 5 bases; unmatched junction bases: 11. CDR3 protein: CASSPPVRRGDNEQFF. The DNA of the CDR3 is TGTGCCAGCAGCCCCCCCGTTCGGCGGGGGGACAATGAGCAGTTCTTC.

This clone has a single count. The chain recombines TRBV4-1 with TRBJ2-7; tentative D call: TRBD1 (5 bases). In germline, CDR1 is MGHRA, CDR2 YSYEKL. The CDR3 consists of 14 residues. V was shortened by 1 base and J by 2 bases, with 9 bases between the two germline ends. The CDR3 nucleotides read TGCGCCAGCAGCCAAGTACCAGGGCCCTACGAGCAGTACTTC. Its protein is CASSQVPGPYEQYF.

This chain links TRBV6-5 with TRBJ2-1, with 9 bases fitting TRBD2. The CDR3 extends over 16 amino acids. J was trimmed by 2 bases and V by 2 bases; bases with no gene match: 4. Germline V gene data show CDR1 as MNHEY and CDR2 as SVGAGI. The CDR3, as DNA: TGTGCCAGCAGTTACGGACTAGCGAGTACCTACAATGAGCAGTTCTTC. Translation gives CASSYGLASTYNEQFF.

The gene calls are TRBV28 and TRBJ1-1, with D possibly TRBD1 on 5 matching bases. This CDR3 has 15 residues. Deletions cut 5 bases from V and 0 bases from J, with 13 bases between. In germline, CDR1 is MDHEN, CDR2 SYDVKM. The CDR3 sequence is CASSRQQEMNTEAFF. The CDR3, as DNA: TGTGCCAGCAGTCGCCAACAGGAGATGAACACTGAAGCTTTCTTT.

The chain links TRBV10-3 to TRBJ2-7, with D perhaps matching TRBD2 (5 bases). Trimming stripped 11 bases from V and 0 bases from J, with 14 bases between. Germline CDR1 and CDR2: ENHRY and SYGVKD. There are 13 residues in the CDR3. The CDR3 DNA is TGTGCCTCCGGTGGGAGCGGCTCCTACGAGCAGTACTTC. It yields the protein CASGGSGSYEQYF.

This CDR3 is CASSLSGFF. The CDR3 DNA sequence: TGTGCCAGTAGCCTCAGTGGGTTCTTC. The gene calls are TRBV19 and TRBJ2-1; no firm D call. The CDR3 consists of 9 residues. V dropped 6 bases and J dropped 15 bases, with 9 bases sitting between them. Per the germline V gene, CDR1 is LNHDA and CDR2 is SQIVND (reference sequence).

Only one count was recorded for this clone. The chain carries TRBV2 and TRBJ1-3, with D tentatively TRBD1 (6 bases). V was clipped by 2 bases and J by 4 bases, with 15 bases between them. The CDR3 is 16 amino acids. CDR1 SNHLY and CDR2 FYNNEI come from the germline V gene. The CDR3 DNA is TGTGCCAGCAGTGAAATCTTAGGGACACCAGGAAACACCATATATTTT. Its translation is CASSEILGTPGNTIYF.

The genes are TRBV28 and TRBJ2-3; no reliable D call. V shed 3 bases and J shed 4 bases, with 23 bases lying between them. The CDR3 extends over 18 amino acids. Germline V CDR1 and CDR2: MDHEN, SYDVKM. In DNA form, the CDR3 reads TGTGCCAGCAGTTTTCCTCAGCCAGCGATGAGAGGCGCAGATACGCAGTATTTT. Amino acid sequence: CASSFPQPAMRGADTQYF. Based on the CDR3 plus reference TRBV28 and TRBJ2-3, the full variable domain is DVKVTQSSRYLVKRTGEKVFLECVQDMDHENMFWYRQDPGLGLRLIYFSYDVKMKEKGDIPEGYSVSREKKERFSLILESASTNQTSMYLCASSFPQPAMRGADTQYFGPGTRLTVL.

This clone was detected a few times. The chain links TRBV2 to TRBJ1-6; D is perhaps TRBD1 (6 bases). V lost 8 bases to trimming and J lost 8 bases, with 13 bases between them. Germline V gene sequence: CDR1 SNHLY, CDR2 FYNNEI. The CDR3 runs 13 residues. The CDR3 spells CASGAGVDSPLHF. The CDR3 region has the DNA TGTGCCAGCGGGGCAGGGGTGGATTCACCCCTCCACTTT.

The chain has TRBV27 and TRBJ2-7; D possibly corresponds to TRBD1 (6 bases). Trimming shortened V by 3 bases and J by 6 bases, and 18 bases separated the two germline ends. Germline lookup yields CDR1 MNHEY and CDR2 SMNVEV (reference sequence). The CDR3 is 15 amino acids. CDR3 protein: CASSLIPFTGSEQYF. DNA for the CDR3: TGTGCCAGCAGTTTGATCCCCTTTACAGGGTCCGAGCAGTACTTC.